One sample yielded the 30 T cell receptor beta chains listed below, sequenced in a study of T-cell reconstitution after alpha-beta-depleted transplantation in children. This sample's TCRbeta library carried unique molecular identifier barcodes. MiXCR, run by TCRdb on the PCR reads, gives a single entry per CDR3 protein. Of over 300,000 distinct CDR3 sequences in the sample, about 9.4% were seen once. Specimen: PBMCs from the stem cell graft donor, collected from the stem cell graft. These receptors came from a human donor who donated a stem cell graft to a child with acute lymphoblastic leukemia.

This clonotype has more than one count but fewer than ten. CDR3 in DNA: TGTGCCAGCAGCCCACGGCACAGCCTCTCCTACGAGCAGTACTTC. Translated: CASSPRHSLSYEQYF. This sequence joins TRBV7-2 and TRBJ2-7, with D uncertain. The CDR3 has 15 residues. With 5 bases removed from V and 0 bases from J, the gap between germline ends came to 14 bases. Germline lookup yields CDR1 SGHTA and CDR2 FQGNSA.

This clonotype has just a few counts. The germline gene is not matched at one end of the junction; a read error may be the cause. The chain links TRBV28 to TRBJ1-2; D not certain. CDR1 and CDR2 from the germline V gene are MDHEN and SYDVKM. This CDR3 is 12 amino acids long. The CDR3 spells CASSYHPMGGIF. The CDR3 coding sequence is TGTGCCAGCAGCTACCACCCTATGGGAGGGATCTTC.

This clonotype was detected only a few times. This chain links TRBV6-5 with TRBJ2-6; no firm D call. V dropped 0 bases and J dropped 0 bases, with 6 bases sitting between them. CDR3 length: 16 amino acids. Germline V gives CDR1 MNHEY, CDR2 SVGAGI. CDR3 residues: CASSYSPGSGANVLTF. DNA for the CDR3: TGTGCCAGCAGTTACTCCCCTGGCTCTGGGGCCAACGTCCTGACTTTC.

The CDR3 DNA reads as TGCAGTGCTAGAGATCTCATGAACACCGGGGAGCTGTTTTTT. Translation gives CSARDLMNTGELFF. The chain employs TRBV20-1 and TRBJ2-2; D gene unclear. The CDR3 has 14 residues. CDR1 is DFQATT and CDR2 is SNEGSKA in the germline V gene (reference sequence). Between the trimmed V and J ends, which lost 0 bases and 1 base, there was a span of 6 bases.

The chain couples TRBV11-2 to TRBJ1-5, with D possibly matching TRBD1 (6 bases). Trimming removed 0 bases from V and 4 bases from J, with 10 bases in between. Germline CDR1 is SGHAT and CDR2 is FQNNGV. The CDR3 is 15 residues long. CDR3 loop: CASSLEQGENQPQHF. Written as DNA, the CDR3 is TGTGCCAGCAGCTTAGAACAGGGTGAAAATCAGCCCCAGCATTTT.

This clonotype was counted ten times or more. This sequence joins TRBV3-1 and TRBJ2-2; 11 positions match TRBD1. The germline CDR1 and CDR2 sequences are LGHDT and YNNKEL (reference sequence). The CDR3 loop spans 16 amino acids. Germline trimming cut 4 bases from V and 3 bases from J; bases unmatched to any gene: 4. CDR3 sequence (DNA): TGTGCCAGCAGCCGTGGGACAGGGGGGGACACCGGGGAGCTGTTTTTT. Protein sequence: CASSRGTGGDTGELFF.

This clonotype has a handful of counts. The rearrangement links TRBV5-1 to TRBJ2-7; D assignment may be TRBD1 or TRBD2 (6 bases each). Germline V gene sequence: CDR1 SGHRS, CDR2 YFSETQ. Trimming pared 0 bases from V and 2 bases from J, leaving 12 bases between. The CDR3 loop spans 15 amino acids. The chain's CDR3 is CASSLDGGLPYEQYF. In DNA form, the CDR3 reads TGCGCCAGCAGCTTGGATGGGGGGCTCCCCTACGAGCAGTACTTC.

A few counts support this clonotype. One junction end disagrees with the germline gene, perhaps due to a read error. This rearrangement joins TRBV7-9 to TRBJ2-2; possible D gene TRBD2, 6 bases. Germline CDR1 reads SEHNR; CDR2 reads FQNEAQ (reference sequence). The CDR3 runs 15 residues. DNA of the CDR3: TGTGCCAGCAGCTTAAGTGGGGAGTATGGCGGGGAGCTTTTTTTT. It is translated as CASSLSGEYGGELFF.

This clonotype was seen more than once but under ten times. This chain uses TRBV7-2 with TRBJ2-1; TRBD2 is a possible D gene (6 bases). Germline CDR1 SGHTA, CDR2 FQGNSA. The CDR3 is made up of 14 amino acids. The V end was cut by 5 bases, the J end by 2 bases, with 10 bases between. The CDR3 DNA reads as TGTGCCAGCAGCCTAGGGACTCCCTACAATGAGCAGTTCTTC. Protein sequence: CASSLGTPYNEQFF. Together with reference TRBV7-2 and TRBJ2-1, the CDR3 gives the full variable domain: GAGVSQSPSNKVTEKGKDVELRCDPISGHTALYWYRQSLGQGLEFLIYFQGNSAPDKSGLPSDRFSAERTGGSVSTLTIQRTQQEDSAVYLCASSLGTPYNEQFFGPGTRLTVL.

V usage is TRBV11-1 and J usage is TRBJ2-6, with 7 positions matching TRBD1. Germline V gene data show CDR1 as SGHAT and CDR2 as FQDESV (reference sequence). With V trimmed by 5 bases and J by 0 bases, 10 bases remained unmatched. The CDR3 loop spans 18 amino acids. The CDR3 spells CASSPPGQTYSGANVLTF. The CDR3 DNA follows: TGTGCCAGCAGCCCACCGGGACAGACCTACTCTGGGGCCAACGTCCTGACTTTC.

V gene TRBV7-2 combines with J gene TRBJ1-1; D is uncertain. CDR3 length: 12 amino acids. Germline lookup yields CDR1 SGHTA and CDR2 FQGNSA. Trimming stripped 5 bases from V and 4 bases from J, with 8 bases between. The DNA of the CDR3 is TGTGCCAGCAGCCGCTTTGGCACTGAAGCTTTCTTT. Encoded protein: CASSRFGTEAFF.

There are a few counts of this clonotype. The CDR3 loop is CASPGHTQYF. Written as DNA, the CDR3 is TGCGCCAGCCCCGGTCATACGCAGTATTTT. The chain is built from TRBV5-1 and TRBJ2-3; the D is unclear. Germline CDR1 and CDR2: SGHRS and YFSETQ. Trimming removed 7 bases at V and 7 bases at J, with 7 bases between. The CDR3 spans 10 residues.

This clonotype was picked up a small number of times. DNA for the CDR3: TGTGCCAGCGCTAGCCCCGGGACAGGGGACCACGAGCAGTACTTC. Its translation is CASASPGTGDHEQYF. The chain carries TRBV12-3 or TRBV12-4 and TRBJ2-7; 10 nucleotides line up with TRBD1. The CDR3 extends over 15 amino acids. V lost 8 bases and J lost 5; bases outside the gene matches: 12.

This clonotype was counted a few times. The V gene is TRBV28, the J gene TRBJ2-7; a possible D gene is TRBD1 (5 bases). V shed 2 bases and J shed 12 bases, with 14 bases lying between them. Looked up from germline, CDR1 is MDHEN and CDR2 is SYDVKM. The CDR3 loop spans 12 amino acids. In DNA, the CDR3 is TGTGCCAGCAGTTTAAGTCAGGGATTGCCGTACTTC. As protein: CASSLSQGLPYF. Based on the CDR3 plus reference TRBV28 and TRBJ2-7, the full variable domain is DVKVTQSSRYLVKRTGEKVFLECVQDMDHENMFWYRQDPGLGLRLIYFSYDVKMKEKGDIPEGYSVSREKKERFSLILESASTNQTSMYLCASSLSQGLPYFGPGTRLTVT.

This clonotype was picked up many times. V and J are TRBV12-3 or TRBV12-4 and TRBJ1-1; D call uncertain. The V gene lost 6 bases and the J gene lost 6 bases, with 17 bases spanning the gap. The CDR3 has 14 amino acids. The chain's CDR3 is CASRPSGTTPEAFF. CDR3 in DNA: TGTGCCAGCAGGCCATCAGGAACAACCCCTGAAGCTTTCTTT.

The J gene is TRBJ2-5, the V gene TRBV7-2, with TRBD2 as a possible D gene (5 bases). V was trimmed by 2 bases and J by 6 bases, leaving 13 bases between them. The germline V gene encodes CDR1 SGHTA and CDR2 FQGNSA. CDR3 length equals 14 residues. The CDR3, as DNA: TGTGCCAGCAGCTTATTCCACGGGGAACAGACCCAGTACTTC. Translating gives CASSLFHGEQTQYF.

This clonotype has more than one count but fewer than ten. The CDR3 loop is CASRSGISYNEQFF. DNA for the CDR3: TGTGCCAGCCGTAGCGGGATTAGCTACAATGAGCAGTTCTTC. The rearrangement links TRBV11-2 to TRBJ2-1; 8 bases are a match to TRBD2. The junction had 6 bases not matched to a gene; V was cut back by 8 bases and J by 3 bases. Germline V gene sequence: CDR1 SGHAT, CDR2 FQNNGV. There are 14 residues in the CDR3.

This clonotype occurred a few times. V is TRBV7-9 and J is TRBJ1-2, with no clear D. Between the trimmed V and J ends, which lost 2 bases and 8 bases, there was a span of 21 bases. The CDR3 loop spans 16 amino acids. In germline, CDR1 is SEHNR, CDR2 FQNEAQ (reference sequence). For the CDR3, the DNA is TGTGCCAGCAGCTTAAGTGTAGGGCGGCGCTTGCACGGCTACACCTTC. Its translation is CASSLSVGRRLHGYTF. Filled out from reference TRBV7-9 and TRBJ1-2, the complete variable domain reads DTGVSQNPRHKITKRGQNVTFRCDPISEHNRLYWYRQTLGQGPEFLTYFQNEAQLEKSRLLSDRFSAERPKGSFSTLEIQRTEQGDSAMYLCASSLSVGRRLHGYTFGSGTRLTVV.

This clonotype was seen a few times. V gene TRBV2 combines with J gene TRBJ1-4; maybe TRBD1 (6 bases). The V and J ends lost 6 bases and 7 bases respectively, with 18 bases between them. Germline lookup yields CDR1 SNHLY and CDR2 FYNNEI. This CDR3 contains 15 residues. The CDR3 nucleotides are TGTGCCAGCAGCGACGACACGGGGGGGCGTGAAAAACTGTTTTTT. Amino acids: CASSDDTGGREKLFF.

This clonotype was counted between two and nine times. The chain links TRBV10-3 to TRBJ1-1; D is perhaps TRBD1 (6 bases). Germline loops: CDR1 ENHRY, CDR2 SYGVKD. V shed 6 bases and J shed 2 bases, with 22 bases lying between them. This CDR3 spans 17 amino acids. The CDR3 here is CAISDARRLQGNTEAFF. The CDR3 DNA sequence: TGTGCCATCAGCGACGCGCGCAGGCTACAGGGCAACACTGAAGCTTTCTTT.

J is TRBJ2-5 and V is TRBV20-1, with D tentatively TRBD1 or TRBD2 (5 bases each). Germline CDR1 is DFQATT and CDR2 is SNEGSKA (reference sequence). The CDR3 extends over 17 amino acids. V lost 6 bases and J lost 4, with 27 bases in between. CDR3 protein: CSAPRRDGKGLGETQYF. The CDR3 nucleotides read TGCAGTGCGCCCCGCCGGGACGGGAAGGGGCTAGGAGAGACCCAGTACTTC.

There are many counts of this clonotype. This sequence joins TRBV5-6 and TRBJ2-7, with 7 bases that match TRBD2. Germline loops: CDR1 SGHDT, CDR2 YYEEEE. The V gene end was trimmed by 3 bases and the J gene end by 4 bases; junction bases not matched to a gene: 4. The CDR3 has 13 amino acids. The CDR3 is CASSSGLRYEQYF. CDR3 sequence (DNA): TGTGCCAGCAGCTCGGGACTAAGGTACGAGCAGTACTTC.

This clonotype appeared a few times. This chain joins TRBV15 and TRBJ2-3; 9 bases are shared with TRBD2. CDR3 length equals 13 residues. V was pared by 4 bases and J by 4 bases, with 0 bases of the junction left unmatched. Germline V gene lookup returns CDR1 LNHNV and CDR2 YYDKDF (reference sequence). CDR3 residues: CATSIAGADTQYF. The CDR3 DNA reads TGTGCCACCAGCATAGCGGGGGCAGATACGCAGTATTTT.

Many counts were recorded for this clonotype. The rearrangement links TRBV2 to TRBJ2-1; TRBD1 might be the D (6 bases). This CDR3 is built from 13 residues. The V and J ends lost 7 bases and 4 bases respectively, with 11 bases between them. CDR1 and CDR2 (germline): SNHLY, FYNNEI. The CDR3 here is CASMQGQYNEQFF. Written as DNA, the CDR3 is TGTGCCAGCATGCAGGGGCAATACAATGAGCAGTTCTTC.

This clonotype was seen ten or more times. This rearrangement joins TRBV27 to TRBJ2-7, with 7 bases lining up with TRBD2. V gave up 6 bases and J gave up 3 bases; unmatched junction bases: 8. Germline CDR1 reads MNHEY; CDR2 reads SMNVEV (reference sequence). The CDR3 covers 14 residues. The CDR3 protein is CASSWASGVYEQYF. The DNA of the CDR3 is TGTGCCAGCAGCTGGGCTAGCGGAGTCTACGAGCAGTACTTC.

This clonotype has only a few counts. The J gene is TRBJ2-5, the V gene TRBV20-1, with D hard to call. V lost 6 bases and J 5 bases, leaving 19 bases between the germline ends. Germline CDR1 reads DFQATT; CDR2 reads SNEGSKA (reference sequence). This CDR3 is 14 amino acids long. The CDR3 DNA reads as TGCAGTGCCACCGTCGCCCTTAGGCCGGAGACCCAGTACTTC. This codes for CSATVALRPETQYF.

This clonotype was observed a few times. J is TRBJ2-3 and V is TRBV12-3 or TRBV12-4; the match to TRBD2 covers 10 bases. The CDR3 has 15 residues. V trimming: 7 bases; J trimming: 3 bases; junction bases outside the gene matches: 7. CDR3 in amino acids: CASILIAGGTDTQYF. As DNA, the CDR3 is TGTGCCAGCATCCTGATAGCGGGGGGAACAGATACGCAGTATTTT.

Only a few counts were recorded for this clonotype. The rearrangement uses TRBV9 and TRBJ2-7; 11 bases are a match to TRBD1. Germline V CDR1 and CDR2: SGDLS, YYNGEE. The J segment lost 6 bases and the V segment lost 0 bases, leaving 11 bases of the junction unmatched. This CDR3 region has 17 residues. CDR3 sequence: CASSVATDGTGGGEQYF. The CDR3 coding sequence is TGTGCCAGCAGCGTAGCTACTGATGGGACAGGGGGGGGCGAGCAGTACTTC.

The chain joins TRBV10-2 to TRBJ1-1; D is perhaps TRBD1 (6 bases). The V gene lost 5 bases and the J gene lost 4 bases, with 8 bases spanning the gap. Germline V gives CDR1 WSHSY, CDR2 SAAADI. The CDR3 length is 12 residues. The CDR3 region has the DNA TGCGCCAGCAGTAGGGGGTTCACTGAAGCTTTCTTT. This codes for CASSRGFTEAFF.

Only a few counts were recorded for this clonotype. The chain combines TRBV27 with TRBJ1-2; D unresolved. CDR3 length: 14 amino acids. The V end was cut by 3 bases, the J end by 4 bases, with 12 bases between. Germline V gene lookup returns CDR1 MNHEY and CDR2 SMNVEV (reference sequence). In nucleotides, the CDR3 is TGTGCCAGCAGTTTCACTGGGCGAACCTATGGCTACACCTTC. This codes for CASSFTGRTYGYTF.